The T cell receptor beta chain under discussion was sequenced for a study of T cell responses to AZD1222 COVID-19 vaccine (dated by TCRdb to the early 2020s). Describing the broader study: TCR sequencing was performed for 230 to 250 trial participants, of whom some 200 were given two doses of AZD1222 and some 26 were given two doses of MenACWY control vaccine. Trial participants were enrolled by age into subgroups of 18-55, 56-69 and 70-plus years, and 148, 28 and 57 TCR-sequenced participants, respectively, were included in these subgroups. The research as a whole found: Nearly half of unique spike-specific TCRs reportedly recognized epitopes outside regions mutated in the B.1.351 and B.1.1.7 variants. Conclusions about previously exposed vaccinees were limited because only a handful of AZD1222 recipients were SARS-CoV-2 seropositive at baseline. The vaccine-associated CD4 TCRs covered the entire spike protein, and the dominant responses fell in regions 160-218 and 743-854. After two AZD1222 doses, both the breadth and the depth of spike-specific TCRs were significantly higher than at day 0 and than in MenACWY recipients. The 56-69-year group was small, and its depth increase did not reach significance, likely because of low power. Because no samples from the day 14 peak response were available, repertoires could be characterized only after the peak T cell response. Most participants were white British and females outnumbered males, and the authors suggested that clonal diversity may have been underestimated.

Sample time point, as interpreted from the label and publication: about 28 days (+/-7) after the second vaccine dose. AZD1222 recipients with second doses at about 4 weeks or about 12 weeks were pooled, because spike-specific TCR depth and breadth did not differ between schedules. The vaccinee samples were drawn from two UK trials, COV001 and COV002, one of which was a single-blind randomized controlled phase 2/3 trial testing AZD1222 (ChAdOx1 nCoV-19) in healthy adults. For TCRbeta chain sequencing, PBMC samples were collected from trial participants at day 0 and at day 28 after the second dose. According to the germline V gene, CDR1 reads KGHDR and CDR2 reads SFDVKD. V sheds 2 bases and J sheds 3 bases, leaving 13 bases between their ends. The CDR3 starts with the cysteine, ends with the phenylalanine, and has 16 residues. The retained sequence is limited to the CDR3, 48 bases, with the frame set at the first base.

The CDR3 regions of human TCRbeta chains were subjected to immunosequencing. The paper's processing steps were these. TCRs in the repertoires were matched against a reference library of SARS-CoV-2-specific TCRs that had been generated with the MIRA antigen-specificity platform. Breadth was defined as the fraction of unique TCRs that were SARS-CoV-2-associated, and depth was defined as the fraction of total T cells that were SARS-CoV-2-associated. Using the MIRA data, each spike-specific TCR was assigned both to the spike region to which the TCR was reactive and to a CD4 or CD8 class. Log10-transformed breadth and depth values were compared by one-way ANOVA with Sidak's multiple comparisons tests. TCRdb provides this immuneACCESS table in a form limited to in-frame rearrangements. Some clones are lacking; in checked studies, under half of them reflect an unresolved V gene, and why the rest are absent is not known. That table supplies the V and J calls and clone size; D and trimming were determined from the DNA. Counted in this sample were approximately 140,000 clones; 91% of them appeared once. About 3.8% of the sample comes from the top ten.

Of note for this clone: Its antigen target is currently unknown. Base quality data are lacking; no much larger clone is found one base away.

The TCR originated in an adult who received the AZD1222 COVID-19 vaccine. Sample: peripheral blood, taken 28 days after the second AZD1222 dose. The chain joins TRBV24-1 to TRBJ1-5, and perhaps TRBD1 as D gene, on 6 matching bases. The CDR3 corresponds to CATSDSTGSYNQPQHF. The DNA sequence follows: TGTGCCACCAGTGATTCGACAGGTAGCTACAATCAGCCCCAGCATTTT.